The table lists the clone carrying this TCR beta chain with a few counts. The trim removed 6 bases at V and 7 bases at J, leaving 11 bases unmatched. This CDR3 has 15 amino acids. Germline V lookup: CDR1 SNHLY, CDR2 FYNNEI. The sample originates from a study of blood T cell repertoires in COVID-19. Study at large: Samples taken during acute and convalescent COVID-19 were collected in the United States, Italy and Spain.

Repertoires were generated with immunoSEQ multiplex PCR, while TCRdb's copy carries only in-frame clones and drops some. The sample contains around 200,000 clones, roughly 85% of which appear only once. The study recruited people aged about 18 to 95 years across roughly 23 US areas. Cohort allocation depended upon clinical history that participants reported. The gene calls are TRBV2 and TRBJ1-5; 8 nucleotides line up with TRBD1. The TCR originated in a man aged 35-49 years who had recovered from COVID-19. Sequenced input: PBMCs or T cells enriched from blood (not recorded which). The CDR3 region has the DNA TGTGCCAGCAGGGGCGGGACAGGTGATACCCAGCCCCAGCATTTT. Translation: CASRGGTGDTQPQHF.